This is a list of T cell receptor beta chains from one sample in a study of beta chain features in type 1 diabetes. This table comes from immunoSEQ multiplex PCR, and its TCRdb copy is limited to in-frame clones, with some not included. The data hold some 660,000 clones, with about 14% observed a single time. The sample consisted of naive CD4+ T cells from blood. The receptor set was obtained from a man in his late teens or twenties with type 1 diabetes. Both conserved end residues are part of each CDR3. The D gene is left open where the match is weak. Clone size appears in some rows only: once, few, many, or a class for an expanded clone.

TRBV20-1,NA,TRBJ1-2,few,CSVHRERRYTF,TGCAGTGTTCATCGAGAACGGAGGTACACCTTC
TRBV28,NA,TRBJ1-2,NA,CASSVSAANYGYTF,TGTGCCAGCAGTGTAAGTGCAGCTAACTATGGCTACACCTTC
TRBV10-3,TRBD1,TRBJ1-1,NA,CAISERDRGPAFF,TGTGCCATCAGTGAGAGGGACAGGGGGCCAGCTTTCTTT
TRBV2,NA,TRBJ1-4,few,CASSVREYGEKLFF,TGTGCCAGCAGTGTGAGGGAGTATGGTGAAAAACTGTTTTTT
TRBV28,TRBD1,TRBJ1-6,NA,CASSPLGQGPQIGSPLHF,TGTGCCAGCAGCCCATTGGGACAGGGGCCCCAAATAGGTTCACCCCTCCACTTT
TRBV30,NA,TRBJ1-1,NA,CAWSVGSNTEAFF,TGTGCCTGGAGTGTTGGGTCAAACACTGAAGCTTTCTTT
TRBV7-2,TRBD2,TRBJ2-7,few,CASSAWTSGRSDEQYF,TGTGCCAGCAGCGCATGGACTAGCGGGAGGAGCGACGAGCAGTACTTC
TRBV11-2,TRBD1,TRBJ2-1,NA,CASSSGGSPSYNEQFF,TGTGCCAGCAGCTCAGGGGGCAGCCCCTCCTACAATGAGCAGTTCTTC
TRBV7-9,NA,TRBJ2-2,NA,CASSLTTQVGELFF,TGTGCCAGCAGCTTAACCACCCAGGTCGGGGAGCTGTTTTTT
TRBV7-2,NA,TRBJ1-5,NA,CASSPHGVGLEQPQHF,TGTGCCAGCAGCCCTCATGGTGTAGGATTGGAGCAGCCCCAGCATTTT
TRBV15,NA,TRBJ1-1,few,CATSRDWPLGNTEAFF,TGTGCCACCAGCAGAGATTGGCCGCTGGGGAACACTGAAGCTTTCTTT
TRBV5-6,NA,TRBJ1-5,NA,CASSYGETLRERSNQPQHF,TGTGCCAGCAGCTACGGGGAGACGCTCAGGGAGCGGAGCAATCAGCCCCAGCATTTT
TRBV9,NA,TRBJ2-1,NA,CASSAEAGIPYNEQFF,TGTGCCAGCAGCGCCGAGGCAGGGATTCCCTACAATGAGCAGTTCTTC
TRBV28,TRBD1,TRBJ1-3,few,CASSLGTASGNTIYF,TGTGCCAGCAGCCTAGGGACAGCCTCTGGAAACACCATATATTTT
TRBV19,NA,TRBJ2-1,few,CASSIDWTANEQFF,TGTGCCAGTAGTATCGACTGGACAGCCAATGAGCAGTTCTTC
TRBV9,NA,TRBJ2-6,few,CASSVGGALSGANVLTF,TGTGCCAGCAGCGTAGGCGGGGCCCTCTCTGGGGCCAACGTCCTGACTTTC
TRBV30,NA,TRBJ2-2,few,CAWGYGAVSGELFF,TGTGCCTGGGGCTATGGGGCCGTGTCCGGGGAGCTGTTTTTT
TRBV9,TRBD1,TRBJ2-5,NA,CASSPQGAQETQYF,TGTGCCAGCAGCCCACAGGGGGCCCAAGAGACCCAGTACTTC
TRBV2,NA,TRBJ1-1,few,CASSPDGALVAFF,TGTGCCAGCAGCCCAGACGGGGCCCTAGTAGCTTTCTTT
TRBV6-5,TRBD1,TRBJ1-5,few,CASSRQGSNQPQHF,TGTGCCAGCAGTCGACAGGGGAGCAATCAGCCCCAGCATTTT
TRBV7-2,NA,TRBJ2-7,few,CASSLGKHLGGEQYF,TGTGCCAGCAGCCTAGGAAAGCACCTTGGTGGTGAGCAGTACTTC
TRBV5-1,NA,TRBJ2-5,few,CASSFLSSGARETQYF,TGCGCCAGCAGCTTTCTGAGTTCCGGGGCTCGAGAGACCCAGTACTTC
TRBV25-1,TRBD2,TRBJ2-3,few,CASSLLAGVTDTQYF,TGTGCCAGCAGCCTACTAGCGGGAGTCACAGATACGCAGTATTTT
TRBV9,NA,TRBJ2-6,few,CASSAGRWVLTF,TGTGCCAGCAGCGCGGGACGGTGGGTCCTGACTTTC
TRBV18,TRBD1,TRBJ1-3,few,CASSPRTGAGNTIYF,TGTGCCAGCTCACCACGAACAGGGGCTGGAAACACCATATATTTT
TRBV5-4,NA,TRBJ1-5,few,CASSLGGDQPQHF,TGTGCCAGCAGCTTGGGAGGGGATCAGCCCCAGCATTTT
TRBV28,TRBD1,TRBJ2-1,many,CASTGGHEQFF,TGTGCCAGCACAGGGGGACATGAGCAGTTCTTC
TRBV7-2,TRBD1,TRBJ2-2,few,CASSPRPGQGSTGELFF,TGTGCCAGCAGCCCTAGGCCGGGACAGGGGAGCACCGGGGAGCTGTTTTTT
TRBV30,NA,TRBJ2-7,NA,CAWRGEAYEQYF,TGTGCCTGGAGGGGAGAAGCCTACGAGCAGTACTTC
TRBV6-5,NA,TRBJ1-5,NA,CASSQSSNQPQHF,TGTGCCAGCAGCCAGTCCAGCAATCAGCCCCAGCATTTT
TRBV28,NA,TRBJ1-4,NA,CASSLGYQEKLFF,TGTGCCAGCAGTTTGGGCTACCAGGAAAAACTGTTTTTT
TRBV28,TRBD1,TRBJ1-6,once,CASTDRARWSLHF,TGTGCCAGCACGGACAGGGCCCGTTGGTCCCTCCACTTT
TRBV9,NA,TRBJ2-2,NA,CASSVMGGPGELFF,TGTGCCAGCAGCGTAATGGGGGGCCCCGGGGAGCTGTTTTTT
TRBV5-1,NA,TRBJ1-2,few,CATREGLIYGYTF,TGCGCCACCCGAGAGGGGTTAATCTATGGCTACACCTTC
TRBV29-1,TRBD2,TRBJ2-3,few,CSVERLAGSTDTQYF,TGCAGCGTTGAAAGGCTAGCGGGCAGCACAGATACGCAGTATTTT
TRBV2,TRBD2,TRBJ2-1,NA,CASTTLAGDYNEQFF,TGTGCCAGCACTACACTAGCGGGAGATTACAATGAGCAGTTCTTC
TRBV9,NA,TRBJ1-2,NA,CASSVGSDTYGYTF,TGTGCCAGCAGCGTAGGCTCGGACACCTATGGCTACACCTTC
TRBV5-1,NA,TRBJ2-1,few,CASSLVESSYNEQFF,TGCGCCAGCAGCTTGGTCGAGAGCTCCTACAATGAGCAGTTCTTC
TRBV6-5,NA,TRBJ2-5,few,CASSSRGAVETQYF,TGTGCCAGCAGTTCCCGAGGGGCAGTGGAGACCCAGTACTTC
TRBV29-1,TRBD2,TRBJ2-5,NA,CSLRGGRKETQYF,TGCAGCCTTCGGGGGGGGCGTAAAGAGACCCAGTACTTC
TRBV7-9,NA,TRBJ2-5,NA,CASSLLSHRGETQYF,TGTGCCAGCAGCCTCCTTAGCCACCGCGGGGAGACCCAGTACTTC
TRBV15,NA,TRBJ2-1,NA,CATSSGIEQFF,TGTGCCACCAGCAGTGGAATTGAGCAGTTCTTC
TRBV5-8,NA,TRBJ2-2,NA,CASSSTPPRFGTGELFF,TGTGCCAGCAGCTCAACTCCCCCGAGGTTCGGCACCGGGGAGCTGTTTTTT
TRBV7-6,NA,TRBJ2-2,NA,CASSSKTRGAGTGELFF,TGTGCCAGCAGCTCCAAAACACGCGGGGCGGGCACCGGGGAGCTGTTTTTT
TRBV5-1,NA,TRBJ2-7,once,CASSTPSYEQYF,TGCGCCAGCAGCACCCCCTCCTACGAGCAGTACTTC
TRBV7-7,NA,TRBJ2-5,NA,CASSWGSGGNRETQYF,TGTGCTAGCAGCTGGGGGAGTGGCGGGAATCGGGAGACCCAGTACTTC
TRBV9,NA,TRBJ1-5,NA,CASSPREGRVEPQHF,TGTGCCAGCAGCCCGAGAGAGGGGAGGGTAGAGCCCCAGCATTTT
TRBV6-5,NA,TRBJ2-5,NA,CASSYSSGGIETQYF,TGTGCCAGCAGTTACTCGTCGGGGGGCATTGAGACCCAGTACTTC
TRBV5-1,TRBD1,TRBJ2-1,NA,CASSPGQGYDEQFF,TGCGCCAGCAGCCCGGGACAGGGCTACGATGAGCAGTTCTTC